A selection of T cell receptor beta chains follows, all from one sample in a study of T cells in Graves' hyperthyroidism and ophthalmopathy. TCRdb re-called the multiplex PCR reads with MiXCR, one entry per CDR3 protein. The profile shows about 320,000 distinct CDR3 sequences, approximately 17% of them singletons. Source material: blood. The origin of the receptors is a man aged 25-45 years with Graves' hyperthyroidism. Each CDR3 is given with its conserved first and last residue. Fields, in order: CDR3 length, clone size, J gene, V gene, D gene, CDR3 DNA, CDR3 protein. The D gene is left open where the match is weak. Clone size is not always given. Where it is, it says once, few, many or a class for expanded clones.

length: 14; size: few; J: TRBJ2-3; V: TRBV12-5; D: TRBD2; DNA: TGTGCTAGTGGTATGGGACTAGCGCCAGATACGCGGTATTTT; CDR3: CASGMGLAPDTRYF
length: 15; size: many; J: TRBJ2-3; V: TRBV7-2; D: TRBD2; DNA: TGTGCCAGCAGCGCGAGCGGGAGTAACGCAGATACGCAGTATTTT; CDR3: CASSASGSNADTQYF
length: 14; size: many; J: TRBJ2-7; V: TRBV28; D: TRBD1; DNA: TGTGCCAGCAGTTCCGGGACAGGAATCGGGGAGCAGTACTTC; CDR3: CASSSGTGIGEQYF
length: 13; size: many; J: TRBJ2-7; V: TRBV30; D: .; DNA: TGTGCCTGGCTAGGGAGAGGGAAAGACGAGCAGTACTTC; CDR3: CAWLGRGKDEQYF
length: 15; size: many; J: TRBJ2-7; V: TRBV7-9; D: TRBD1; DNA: TGTGCCAGCAACCCCGGACAGGGCCCGCGGTACGAGCAGTACTTC; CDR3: CASNPGQGPRYEQYF
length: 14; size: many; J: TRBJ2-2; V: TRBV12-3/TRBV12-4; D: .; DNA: TGTGCCTCCAGAGTAGCAGGAAACACCGGGGAGCTGTTTTTT; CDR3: CASRVAGNTGELFF
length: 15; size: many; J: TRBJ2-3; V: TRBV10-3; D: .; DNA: TGTGCCATCAGTGCTAACAGGGACCACACAGATACGCAGTATTTT; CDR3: CAISANRDHTDTQYF
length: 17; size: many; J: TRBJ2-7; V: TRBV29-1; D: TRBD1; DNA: TGCAGCGTTGAAGGTGGGGACAGGGGGCTACGCTCCTACGAGCAGTACTTC; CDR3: CSVEGGDRGLRSYEQYF
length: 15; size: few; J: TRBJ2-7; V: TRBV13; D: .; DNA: TGTGCCAGCAGCTCCCCATTGACAGGATCCTACGAGCAGTACTTC; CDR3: CASSSPLTGSYEQYF
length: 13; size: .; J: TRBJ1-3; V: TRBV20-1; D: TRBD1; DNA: TGCAGTGCTAGCCCAGGGGGCAAAAACACCATATATTTT; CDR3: CSASPGGKNTIYF
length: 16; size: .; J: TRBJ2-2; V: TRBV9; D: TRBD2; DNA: TGTGCCAGCAGCGGTAGGACTAGCGGCATCACCGGGGAGCTGTTTTTT; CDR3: CASSGRTSGITGELFF
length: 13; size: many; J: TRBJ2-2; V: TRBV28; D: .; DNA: TGTGCCAGCAGTTCCCGGGCCCCCAGGGAGCTGTTTTTT; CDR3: CASSSRAPRELFF
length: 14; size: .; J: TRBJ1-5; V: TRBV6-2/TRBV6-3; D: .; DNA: TGTGCCAGCAGCACGTCGGTCAGCAATCAGCCCCAGCATTTT; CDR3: CASSTSVSNQPQHF
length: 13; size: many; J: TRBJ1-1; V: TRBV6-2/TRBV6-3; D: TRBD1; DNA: TGTGCCAGCAGTAGGACAGGGCTTACTGAAGCTTTCTTT; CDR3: CASSRTGLTEAFF
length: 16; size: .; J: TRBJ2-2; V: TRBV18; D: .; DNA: TGTGCCAGCTCACCACCAGGGGTGTGGAACACCGGGGAGCTGTTTTTT; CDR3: CASSPPGVWNTGELFF
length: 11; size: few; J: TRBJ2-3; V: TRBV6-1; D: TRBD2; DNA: TGTGCCAGCAGGCGCGGGGGGACGCAGTATTTT; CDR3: CASRRGGTQYF
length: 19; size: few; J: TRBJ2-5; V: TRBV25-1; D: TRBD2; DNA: TGTGCCAGCAGTGGCCCCGGGACTAGCGGGAGAGAGGCGGCGGAGACCCAGTACTTC; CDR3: CASSGPGTSGREAAETQYF
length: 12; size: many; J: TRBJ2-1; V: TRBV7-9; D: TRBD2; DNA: TGTGCCAGCGAGCGGGAGGGCGATGAGCAGTTCTTC; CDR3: CASEREGDEQFF
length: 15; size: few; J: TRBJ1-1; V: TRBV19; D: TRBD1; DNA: TGTGCCAGTAGTATAGATGACAGGGGGAACACTGAAGCTTTCTTT; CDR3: CASSIDDRGNTEAFF
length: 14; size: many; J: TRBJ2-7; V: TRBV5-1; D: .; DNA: TGCGCCAGCAGCTTGGTAGAGGTCCCCTACGAGCAGTACTTC; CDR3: CASSLVEVPYEQYF
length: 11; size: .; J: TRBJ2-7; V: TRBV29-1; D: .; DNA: TGCAGCGTTACGGGAGAGGCCGAGCAGTACTTC; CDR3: CSVTGEAEQYF
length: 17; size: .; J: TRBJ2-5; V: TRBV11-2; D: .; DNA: TGTGCCAGCAGCCAGAGGCCGGGGGGCGCCTCCCAAGAGACCCAGTACTTC; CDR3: CASSQRPGGASQETQYF
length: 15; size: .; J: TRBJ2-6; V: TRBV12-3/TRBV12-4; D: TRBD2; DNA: TGTGCCAGCAGAAACGGGGGGACTGGGGCCAACGTCCTGACTTTC; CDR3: CASRNGGTGANVLTF
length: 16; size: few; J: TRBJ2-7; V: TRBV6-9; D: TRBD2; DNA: TGTGCCAGCAGTTACGATGGGACTAGCCTACCCTACGAGCAGTACTTC; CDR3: CASSYDGTSLPYEQYF
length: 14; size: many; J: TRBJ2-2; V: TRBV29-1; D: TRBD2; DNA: TGCAGCGTTGATGCTAGCGGGAACACCGGGGAGCTGTTTTTT; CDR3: CSVDASGNTGELFF